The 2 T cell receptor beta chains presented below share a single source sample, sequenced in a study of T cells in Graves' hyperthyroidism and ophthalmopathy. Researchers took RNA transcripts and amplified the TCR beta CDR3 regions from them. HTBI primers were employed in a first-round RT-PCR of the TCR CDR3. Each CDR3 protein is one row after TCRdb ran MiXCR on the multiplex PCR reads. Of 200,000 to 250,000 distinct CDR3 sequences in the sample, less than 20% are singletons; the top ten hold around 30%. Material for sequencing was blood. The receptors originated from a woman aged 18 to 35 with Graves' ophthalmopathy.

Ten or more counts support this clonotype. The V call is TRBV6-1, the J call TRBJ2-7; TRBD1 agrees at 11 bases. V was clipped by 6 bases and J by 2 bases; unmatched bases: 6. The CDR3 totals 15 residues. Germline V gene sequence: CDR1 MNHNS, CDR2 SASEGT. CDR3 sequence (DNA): TGTGCCAGCAGCGGGTTGGGACAGGGGGCCTACGAGCAGTACTTC. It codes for CASSGLGQGAYEQYF.

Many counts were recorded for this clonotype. CDR3 DNA: TGTGCCAGCAGCCACCGGGGCGGGGGCACTGAAGCTTTCTTT. Its protein is CASSHRGGGTEAFF. The chain recombines TRBV27 with TRBJ1-1; possible D gene TRBD1, 5 bases. Trimming took 6 bases from V and 4 from J, leaving 15 bases between them. CDR3 size: 14 residues. Germline CDR1 is MNHEY and CDR2 is SMNVEV (reference sequence).